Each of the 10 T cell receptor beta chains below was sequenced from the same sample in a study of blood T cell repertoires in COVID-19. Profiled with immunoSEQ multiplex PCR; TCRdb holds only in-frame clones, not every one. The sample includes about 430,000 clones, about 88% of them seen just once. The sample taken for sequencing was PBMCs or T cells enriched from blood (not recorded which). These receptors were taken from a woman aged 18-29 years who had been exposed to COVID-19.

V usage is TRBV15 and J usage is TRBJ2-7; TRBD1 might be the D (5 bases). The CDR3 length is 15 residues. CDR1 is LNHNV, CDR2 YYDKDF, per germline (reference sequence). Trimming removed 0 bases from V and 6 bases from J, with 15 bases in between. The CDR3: CATSRDPGIPGEQYF. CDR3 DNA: TGTGCCACCAGCAGAGATCCAGGGATCCCAGGCGAGCAGTACTTC.

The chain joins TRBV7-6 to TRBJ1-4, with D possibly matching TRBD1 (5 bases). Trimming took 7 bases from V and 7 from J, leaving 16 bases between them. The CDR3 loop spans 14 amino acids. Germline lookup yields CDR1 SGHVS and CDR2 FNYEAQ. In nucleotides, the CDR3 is TGTGCCAGCACCTTGTCCGGGGGTGGTGAAAAACTGTTTTTT. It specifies CASTLSGGGEKLFF.

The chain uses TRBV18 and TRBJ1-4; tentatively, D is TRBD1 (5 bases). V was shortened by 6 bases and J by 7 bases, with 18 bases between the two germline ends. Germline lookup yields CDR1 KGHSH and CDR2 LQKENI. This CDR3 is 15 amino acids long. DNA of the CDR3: TGTGCCAGCTCCGCGAAGCGAGGGGAGGGTGAAAAACTGTTTTTT. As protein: CASSAKRGEGEKLFF.

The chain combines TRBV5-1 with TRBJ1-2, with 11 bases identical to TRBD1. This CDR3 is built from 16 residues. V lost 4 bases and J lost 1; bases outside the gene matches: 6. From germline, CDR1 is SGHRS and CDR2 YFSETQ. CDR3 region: CASSEDRGRGNYGYTF. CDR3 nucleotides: TGCGCCAGCAGCGAGGACAGGGGGCGCGGTAACTATGGCTACACCTTC.

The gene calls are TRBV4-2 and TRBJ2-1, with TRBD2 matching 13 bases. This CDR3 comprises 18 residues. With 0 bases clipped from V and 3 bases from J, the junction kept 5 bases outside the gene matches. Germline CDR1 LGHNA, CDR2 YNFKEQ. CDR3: CASSQEPGTSGDYNEQFF. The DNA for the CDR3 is TGTGCCAGCAGCCAAGAGCCCGGGACTAGCGGGGACTACAATGAGCAGTTCTTC.

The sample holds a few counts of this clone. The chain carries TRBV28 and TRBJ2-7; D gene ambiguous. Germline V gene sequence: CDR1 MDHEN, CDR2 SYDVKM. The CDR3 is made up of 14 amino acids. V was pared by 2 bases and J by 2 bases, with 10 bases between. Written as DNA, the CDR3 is TGTGCCAGCAGTTTAGCTCAGATCGCCTACGAGCAGTACTTC. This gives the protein CASSLAQIAYEQYF.

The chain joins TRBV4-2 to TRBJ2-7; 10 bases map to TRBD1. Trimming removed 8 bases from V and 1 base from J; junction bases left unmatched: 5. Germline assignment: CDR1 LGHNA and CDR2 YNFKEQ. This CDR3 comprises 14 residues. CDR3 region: CASGVDRGSYEQYF. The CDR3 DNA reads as TGTGCCAGCGGGGTGGACAGGGGGTCCTACGAGCAGTACTTC.

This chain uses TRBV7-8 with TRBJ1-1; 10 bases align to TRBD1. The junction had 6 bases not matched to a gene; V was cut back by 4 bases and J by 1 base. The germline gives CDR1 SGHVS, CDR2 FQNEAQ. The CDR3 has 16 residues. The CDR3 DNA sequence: TGTGCCAGCAGCTCCACCGGGACAGGGGAGAACACTGAAGCTTTCTTT. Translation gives CASSSTGTGENTEAFF.

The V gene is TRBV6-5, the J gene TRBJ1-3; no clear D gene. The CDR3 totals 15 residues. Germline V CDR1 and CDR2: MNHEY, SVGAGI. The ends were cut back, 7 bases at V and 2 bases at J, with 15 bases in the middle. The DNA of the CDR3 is TGTGCCAGCAACGTCGCAGGTTCGACTGGAAACACCATATATTTT. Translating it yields CASNVAGSTGNTIYF.

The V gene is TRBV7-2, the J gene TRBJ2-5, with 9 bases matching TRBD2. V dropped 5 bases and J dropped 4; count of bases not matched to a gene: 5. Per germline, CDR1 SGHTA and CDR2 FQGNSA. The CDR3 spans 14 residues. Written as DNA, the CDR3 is TGTGCCAGCAGCCCGAAGACTAGCGGAGAGACCCAGTACTTC. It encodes CASSPKTSGETQYF. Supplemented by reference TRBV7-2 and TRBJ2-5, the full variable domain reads GAGVSQSPSNKVTEKGKDVELRCDPISGHTALYWYRQSLGQGLEFLIYFQGNSAPDKSGLPSDRFSAERTGGSVSTLTIQRTQQEDSAVYLCASSPKTSGETQYFGPGTRLLVL.